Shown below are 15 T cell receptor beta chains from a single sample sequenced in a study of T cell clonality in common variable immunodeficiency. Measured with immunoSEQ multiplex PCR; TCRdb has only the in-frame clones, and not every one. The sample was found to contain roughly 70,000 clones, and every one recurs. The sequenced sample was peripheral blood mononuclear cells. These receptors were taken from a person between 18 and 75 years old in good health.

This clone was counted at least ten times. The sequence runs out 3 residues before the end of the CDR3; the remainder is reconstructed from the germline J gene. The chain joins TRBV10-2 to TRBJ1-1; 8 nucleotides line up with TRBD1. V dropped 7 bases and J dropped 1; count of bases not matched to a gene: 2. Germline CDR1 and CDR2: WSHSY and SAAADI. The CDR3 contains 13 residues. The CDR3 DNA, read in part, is TGCGCCAGCACTGACAGGGGGAACACTGAA. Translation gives CASTDRGNTE. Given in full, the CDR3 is CASTDRGNTEAFF.

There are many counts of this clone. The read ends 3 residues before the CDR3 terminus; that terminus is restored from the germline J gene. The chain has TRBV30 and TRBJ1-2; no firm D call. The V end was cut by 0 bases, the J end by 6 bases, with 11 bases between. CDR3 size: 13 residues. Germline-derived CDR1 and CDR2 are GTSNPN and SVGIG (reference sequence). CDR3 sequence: CAWSVGPPDGYTF. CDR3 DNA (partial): TGTGCCTGGAGTGTAGGGCCCCCGGATGGC.

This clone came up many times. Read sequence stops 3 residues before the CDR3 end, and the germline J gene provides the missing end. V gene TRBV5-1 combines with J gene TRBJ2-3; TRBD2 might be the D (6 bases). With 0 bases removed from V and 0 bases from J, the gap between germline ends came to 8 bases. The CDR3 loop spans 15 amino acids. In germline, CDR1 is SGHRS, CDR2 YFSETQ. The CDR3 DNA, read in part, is TGCGCCAGCAGCTTGGGGACTACTAGCACAGATACG. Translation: CASSLGTTSTDT. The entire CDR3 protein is CASSLGTTSTDTQYF.

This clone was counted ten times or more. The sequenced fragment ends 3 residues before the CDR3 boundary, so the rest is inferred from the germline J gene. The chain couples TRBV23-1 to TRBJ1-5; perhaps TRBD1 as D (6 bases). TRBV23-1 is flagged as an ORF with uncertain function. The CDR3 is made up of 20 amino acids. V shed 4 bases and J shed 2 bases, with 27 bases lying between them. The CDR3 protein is CASSRRQASFPASGNQPQHF. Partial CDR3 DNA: TGCGCCAGCAGTCGGAGACAGGCTTCCTTCCCGGCTTCGGGCAATCAGCCC.

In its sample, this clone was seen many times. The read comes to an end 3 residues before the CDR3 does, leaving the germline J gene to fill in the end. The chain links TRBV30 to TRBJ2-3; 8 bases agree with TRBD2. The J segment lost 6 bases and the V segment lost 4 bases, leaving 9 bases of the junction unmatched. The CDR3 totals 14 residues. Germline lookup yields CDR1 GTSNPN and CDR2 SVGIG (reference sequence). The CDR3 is CAWTRAGGRDTQYF. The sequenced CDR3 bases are TGTGCCTGGACCCGGGCGGGGGGCCGGGATACG.

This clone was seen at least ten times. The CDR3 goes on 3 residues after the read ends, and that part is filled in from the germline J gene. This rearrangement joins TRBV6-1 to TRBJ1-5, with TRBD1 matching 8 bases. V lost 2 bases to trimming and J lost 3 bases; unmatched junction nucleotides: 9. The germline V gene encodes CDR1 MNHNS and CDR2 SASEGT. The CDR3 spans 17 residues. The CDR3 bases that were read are TGTGCCAGCAGTGAACTCCCCGGACAGGGTCCCAATCAGCCC. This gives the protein CASSELPGQGPNQP. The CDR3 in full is CASSELPGQGPNQPQHF.

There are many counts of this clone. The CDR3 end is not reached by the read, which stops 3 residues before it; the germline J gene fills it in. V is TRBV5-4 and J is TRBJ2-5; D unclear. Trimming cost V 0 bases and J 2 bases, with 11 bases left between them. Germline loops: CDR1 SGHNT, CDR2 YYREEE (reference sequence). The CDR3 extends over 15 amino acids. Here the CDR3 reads CASSLGFPAQETQYF. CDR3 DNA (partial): TGTGCCAGCAGCTTGGGGTTTCCAGCGCAAGAGACC.

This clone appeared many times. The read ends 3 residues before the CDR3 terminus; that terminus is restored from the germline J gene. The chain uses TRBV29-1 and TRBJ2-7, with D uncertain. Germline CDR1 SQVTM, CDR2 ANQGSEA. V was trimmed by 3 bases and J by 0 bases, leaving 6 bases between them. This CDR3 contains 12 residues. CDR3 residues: CSVEVSSYEQYF. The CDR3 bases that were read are TGCAGCGTTGAGGTCAGCTCCTACGAG.

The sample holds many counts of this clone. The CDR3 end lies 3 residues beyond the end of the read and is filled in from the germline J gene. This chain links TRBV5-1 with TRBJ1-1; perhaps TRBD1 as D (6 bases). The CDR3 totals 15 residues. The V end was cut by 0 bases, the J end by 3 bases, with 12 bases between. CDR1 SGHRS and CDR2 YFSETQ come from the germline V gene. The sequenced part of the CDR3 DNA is TGCGCCAGCAGCTTGGAACCTGCAGGGGACACTGAA. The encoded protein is CASSLEPAGDTE. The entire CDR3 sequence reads CASSLEPAGDTEAFF.

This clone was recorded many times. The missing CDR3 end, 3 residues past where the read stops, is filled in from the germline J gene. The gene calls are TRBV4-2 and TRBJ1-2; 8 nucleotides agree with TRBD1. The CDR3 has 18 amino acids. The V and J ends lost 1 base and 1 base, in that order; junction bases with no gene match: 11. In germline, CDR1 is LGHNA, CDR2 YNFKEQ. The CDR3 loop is CASSQVGQVGGINYGYTF. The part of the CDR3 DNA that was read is TGTGCCAGCAGCCAAGTGGGACAGGTTGGGGGTATTAACTATGGC.

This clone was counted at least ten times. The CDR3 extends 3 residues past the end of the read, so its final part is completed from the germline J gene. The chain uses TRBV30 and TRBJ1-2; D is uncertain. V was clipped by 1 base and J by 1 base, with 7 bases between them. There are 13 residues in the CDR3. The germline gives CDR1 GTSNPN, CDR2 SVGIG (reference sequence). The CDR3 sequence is CAWSAGLNYGYTF. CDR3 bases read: TGTGCCTGGAGTGCTGGGCTTAACTATGGC. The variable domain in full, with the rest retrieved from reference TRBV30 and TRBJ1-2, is SQTIHQWPATLVQPVGSPLSLECTVEGTSNPNLYWYRQAAGRGLQLLFYSVGIGQISSEVPQNLSASRPQDRQFILSSKKLLLSDSGFYLCAWSAGLNYGYTFGSGTRLTVV.

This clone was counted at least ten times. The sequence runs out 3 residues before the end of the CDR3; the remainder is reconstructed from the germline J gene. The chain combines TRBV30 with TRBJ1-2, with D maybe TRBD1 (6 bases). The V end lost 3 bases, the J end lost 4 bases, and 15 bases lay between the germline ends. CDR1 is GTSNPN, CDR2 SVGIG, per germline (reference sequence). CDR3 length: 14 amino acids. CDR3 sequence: CAWSGPGTIYGYTF. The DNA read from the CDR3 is TGTGCCTGGAGCGGTCCCGGGACAATCTATGGC.

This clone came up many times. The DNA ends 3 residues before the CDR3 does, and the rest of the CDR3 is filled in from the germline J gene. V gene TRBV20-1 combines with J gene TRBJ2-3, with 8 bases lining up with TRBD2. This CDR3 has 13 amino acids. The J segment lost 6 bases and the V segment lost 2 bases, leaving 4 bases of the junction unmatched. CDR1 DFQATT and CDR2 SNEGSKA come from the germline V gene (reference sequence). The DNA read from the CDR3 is TGCAGTGCTAGACGGGGGGGGAGGGATACG. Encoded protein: CSARRGGRDT. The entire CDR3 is CSARRGGRDTQYF.

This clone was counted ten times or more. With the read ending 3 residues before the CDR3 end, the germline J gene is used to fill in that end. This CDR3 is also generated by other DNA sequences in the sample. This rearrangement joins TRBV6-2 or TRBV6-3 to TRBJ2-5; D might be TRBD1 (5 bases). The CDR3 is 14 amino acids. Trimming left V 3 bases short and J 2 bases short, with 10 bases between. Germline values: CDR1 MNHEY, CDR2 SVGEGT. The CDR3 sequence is CASSYTGSQETQYF. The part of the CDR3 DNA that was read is TGTGCCAGCAGTTATACAGGTTCTCAAGAGACC.

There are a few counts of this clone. The CDR3 bases that were read are TGTGCCGGAACGGAGGGTTTGTCTGGAAACACC. Translating gives CAGTEGLSGNT. The whole CDR3 sequence is CAGTEGLSGNTIYF. This rearrangement joins TRBV30 to TRBJ1-3; no firm D call. The CDR3 extends 3 residues past the end of the read, so its final part is completed from the germline J gene. The CDR3 runs to 14 residues. Per germline, CDR1 GTSNPN and CDR2 SVGIG (reference sequence). V lost 8 bases and J lost 1, with 15 bases in between.